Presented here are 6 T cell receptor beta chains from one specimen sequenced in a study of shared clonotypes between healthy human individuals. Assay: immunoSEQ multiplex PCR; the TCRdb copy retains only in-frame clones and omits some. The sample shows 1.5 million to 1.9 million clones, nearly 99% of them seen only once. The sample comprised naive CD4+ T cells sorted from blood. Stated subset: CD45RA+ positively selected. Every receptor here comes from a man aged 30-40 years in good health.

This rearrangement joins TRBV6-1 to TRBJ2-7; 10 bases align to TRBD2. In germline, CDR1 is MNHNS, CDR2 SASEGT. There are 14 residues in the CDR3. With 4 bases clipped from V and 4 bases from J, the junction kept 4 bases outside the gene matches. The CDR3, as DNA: TGTGCCAGCAGTGCACTAGCGGGAATGTACGAGCAGTACTTC. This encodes CASSALAGMYEQYF.

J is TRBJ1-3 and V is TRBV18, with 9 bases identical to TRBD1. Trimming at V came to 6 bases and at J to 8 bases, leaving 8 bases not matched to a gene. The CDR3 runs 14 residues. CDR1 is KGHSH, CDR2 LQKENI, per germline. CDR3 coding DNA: TGTGCCAGCTCCCCGGGACAGGGCGTTCACACCATATATTTT. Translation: CASSPGQGVHTIYF.

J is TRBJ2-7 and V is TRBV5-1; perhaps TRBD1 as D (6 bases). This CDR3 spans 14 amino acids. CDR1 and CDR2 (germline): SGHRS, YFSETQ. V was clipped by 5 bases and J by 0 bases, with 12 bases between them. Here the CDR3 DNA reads TGCGCCAGCAGTAGACAGGACGACTCCTACGAGCAGTACTTC. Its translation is CASSRQDDSYEQYF.

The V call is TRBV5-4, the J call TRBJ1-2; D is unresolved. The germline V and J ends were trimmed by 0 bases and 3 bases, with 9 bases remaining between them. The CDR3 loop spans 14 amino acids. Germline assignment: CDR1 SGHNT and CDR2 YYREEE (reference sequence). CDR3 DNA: TGTGCCAGCAGCTTGGGTCAGCTGGACTATGGCTACACCTTC. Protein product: CASSLGQLDYGYTF.

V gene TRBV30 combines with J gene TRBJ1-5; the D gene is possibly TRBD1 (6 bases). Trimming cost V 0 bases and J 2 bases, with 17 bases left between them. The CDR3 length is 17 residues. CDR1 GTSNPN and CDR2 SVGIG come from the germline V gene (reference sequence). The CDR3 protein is CAWSVCRGRFCNQPQHF. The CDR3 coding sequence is TGTGCCTGGAGTGTATGCCGGGGGCGGTTTTGCAATCAGCCCCAGCATTTT.

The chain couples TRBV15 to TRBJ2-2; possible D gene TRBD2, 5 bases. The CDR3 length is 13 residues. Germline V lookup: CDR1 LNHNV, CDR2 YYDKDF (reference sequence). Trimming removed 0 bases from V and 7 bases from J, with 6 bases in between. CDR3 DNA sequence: TGTGCCACCAGCAGAGAAGGGAGCGGGGAGCTGTTTTTT. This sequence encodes CATSREGSGELFF.